These T cell receptor beta chains were read from a single sample in a study of T cell repertoires in cytomegalovirus infection. Each CDR3 protein is one row after TCRdb ran MiXCR on the reads. The profile covers approximately 83,000 distinct CDR3 sequences, with 20% to 30% appearing a single time and 50% taken by the ten largest. No antigens are known for them. The specimen was CD8+ T cells from cultured PBMCs, collected from culture after CMV antigen stimulation. Receptors originate from a human donor in good health (CMV status not recorded). Some clones in this sample may be carry-over from other donors' samples. Each CDR3 is given with its conserved first and last residue. The D gene is left open where the match is weak. Part of the rows lack a size; the others show once, few, many or a class for expanded clones.

>many|TRBV29-1|TRBD1|TRBJ2-7
TGCAGCGTTGAAGAGGGGGAGACAGGGAGTTCCTACGAGCAGTACTTC
CSVEEGETGSSYEQYF
>NA|TRBV19|TRBD1|TRBJ1-2
TGTGCCAGTAGTGTGACGGAACAGGGGGGCTATGGCTACACCTTC
CASSVTEQGGYGYTF
>few|TRBV7-9|NA|TRBJ1-6
TGTGCCAGCAGCCCCGTATTAGATAATTCACCCCTCCACTTT
CASSPVLDNSPLHF
>NA|TRBV4-1|NA|TRBJ2-7
TGTGCCAGCAGCCAAGAAGGGGTGGGGGCCGACACCTACGAGCAGTACTTC
CASSQEGVGADTYEQYF
>NA|TRBV4-2|TRBD1|TRBJ1-4
TGTGCCAGCAACCAAAGGACAGGGGAGGGTAATGAAAAACTGTTTTTT
CASNQRTGEGNEKLFF
>few|TRBV20-1|TRBD2|TRBJ2-3
TGCAGTGCTAGTGAGATCACTAGCGGGAGCACAGATACGCAGTATTTT
CSASEITSGSTDTQYF
>many|TRBV15|TRBD1|TRBJ2-3
TGTGCCACCAGCCTACGGGACAGGGGGCCCACAGATACGCAGTATTTT
CATSLRDRGPTDTQYF
>few|TRBV7-6|NA|TRBJ2-4
TGTGCCAGCAGCCAGGTATCCAAAAACATTCAGTACTTC
CASSQVSKNIQYF
>few|TRBV7-9|NA|TRBJ2-1
TGTGCCAGCAGCCCTACAGGGAAAAATGAGCAGTTCTTC
CASSPTGKNEQFF
>NA|TRBV10-3|TRBD1|TRBJ2-5
TGTGCCATCAGTTCGGACAGGGAAGTCCAAGAGACCCAGTACTTC
CAISSDREVQETQYF
>few|TRBV11-2|NA|TRBJ2-3
TGTGCCAGCACCCGGGACTCCTTTAGCACAGATACGCAGTATTTT
CASTRDSFSTDTQYF
>NA|TRBV7-9|TRBD1|TRBJ1-3
TGTGCCAGCAGCTCCCGGGACAGAGGCTCTGGAAACACCATATATTTT
CASSSRDRGSGNTIYF
>NA|TRBV6-2/TRBV6-3|TRBD1|TRBJ1-1
TGTGCCAGCAGTCGCTCAGGGGGAAGGAACACTGAAGCTTTCTTT
CASSRSGGRNTEAFF
>few|TRBV19|TRBD2|TRBJ2-7
TGTGCCAGTAGTATGGGACTAGCGGGCGAGCAGTACTTC
CASSMGLAGEQYF
>few|TRBV27|NA|TRBJ2-7
TGTGCCAGCAGTATCGGGGGCACCTACGAGCAGTACTTC
CASSIGGTYEQYF
>few|TRBV5-6|TRBD1|TRBJ1-2
TGTGCCAGCAGCTTAGGACAGGGGATTACTGGCTACACCTTC
CASSLGQGITGYTF
>NA|TRBV25-1|NA|TRBJ1-5
TGTGCCAGCAGTGAATCCGCAGGGGTGCAGCCCCAGCATTTT
CASSESAGVQPQHF
>NA|TRBV30|NA|TRBJ2-3
TGTGCCTGCCTGGGAAACACAGATACGCAGTATTTT
CACLGNTDTQYF
>many|TRBV4-1|TRBD2|TRBJ2-5
TGCGCCAGCAGCCAAGACTCGGTAGCGGGAGGGCTGGGGCAAGAGACCCAGTACTTC
CASSQDSVAGGLGQETQYF
>NA|TRBV6-5|NA|TRBJ2-7
TGTGCCAGCAGTTACCGGGACGGATCCTACGAGCAGTACTTC
CASSYRDGSYEQYF
>many|TRBV28|TRBD1|TRBJ2-2
TGTGCCAGCAGTTTGGACAGGGACACCGGGGAGCTGTTTTTT
CASSLDRDTGELFF
>NA|TRBV19|NA|TRBJ2-7
TGTGCCAGTAGTATTTTGGGGGACGGTTCCTACGAGCAGTACTTC
CASSILGDGSYEQYF
>few|TRBV6-1|NA|TRBJ2-2
TGTGCCAGCAGCGAATACACCGGGGAGCTGTTTTTT
CASSEYTGELFF
>NA|TRBV11-2|TRBD1|TRBJ1-4
TGTGCCAGCAGCCCAACGGCAGGGACAGACGAAAAACTGTTTTTT
CASSPTAGTDEKLFF
>few|TRBV24-1|NA|TRBJ2-5
TGTGCCACCAGTGATTTTGGTACGGGGGAGACCCAGTACTTC
CATSDFGTGETQYF
>many|TRBV5-1|NA|TRBJ2-5
TGCGCCAGCAACAACCAGGGGGGGGTCCAAGAGACCCAGTACTTC
CASNNQGGVQETQYF
>few|TRBV14|NA|TRBJ2-7
TGTGCCAGCAGCCAAGAGCTTAACCATTACGAGCAGTACTTC
CASSQELNHYEQYF
>NA|TRBV11-3|NA|TRBJ1-1
TGTGCCAGCAGCATTCCGGGATTCCTTAAAGCTTTCTTT
CASSIPGFLKAFF
>NA|TRBV15|TRBD2|TRBJ2-1
TGTGCCACCAGCAGAGATGGGGGACTAGCGGGTTACAATGAGCAGTTCTTC
CATSRDGGLAGYNEQFF
>once|TRBV9|NA|TRBJ1-1
TGTGCCAGCAGCGTCCAGACCGGGTGGAACACTGAAGCTTTCTTT
CASSVQTGWNTEAFF
>few|TRBV11-2|NA|TRBJ1-5
TGTGCCAGCAGCTTAGAGTCAGGGATTCAGCCCCAGCATTTT
CASSLESGIQPQHF
>NA|TRBV7-6|NA|TRBJ2-5
TGTGCCAGCAGCATTGGGACCAGGGCGGACCAGTACTTC
CASSIGTRADQYF
>few|TRBV7-2|NA|TRBJ1-6
TGTGCCAGCAGCACCCGCAGTGGGGGATCACCCCTCCACTTT
CASSTRSGGSPLHF
>NA|TRBV5-8|TRBD1|TRBJ2-7
TGTGCCAGCAGCTGGATGGGACAGGGAGTCAACGAGCAGTACTTC
CASSWMGQGVNEQYF
>NA|TRBV4-1|NA|TRBJ2-1
TGCGCCAGCAGCCTGACGGGGGGCGACCGCTCCTACAATGAGCAGTTCTTC
CASSLTGGDRSYNEQFF
>few|TRBV20-1|NA|TRBJ1-2
TGCAGTGCCCCACCGACAGTTCGGAACTATGGCTACACCTTC
CSAPPTVRNYGYTF
>few|TRBV27|NA|TRBJ2-7
TGTGCCAGCAGTCTACAGGGCCTTGGGTACGAGCAGTACTTC
CASSLQGLGYEQYF
>many|TRBV7-6|TRBD2|TRBJ2-7
TGTGCCAGCAGCCTAGGACTAGCGGGGACCTTAGCCTCCTACGAGCAGTACTTC
CASSLGLAGTLASYEQYF
>many|TRBV7-8|TRBD2|TRBJ2-1
TGTGCCAGCAGCTCGACTAGCGGGAGAAGGGGTGAGCAGTTCTTC
CASSSTSGRRGEQFF
>NA|TRBV5-8|NA|TRBJ1-2
TGTGCCAGCAGCTTGGTGGGGGGCTTTGGCTACACCTTC
CASSLVGGFGYTF
>NA|TRBV6-5|NA|TRBJ1-1
TGTGCCAGCAGTTTACACACGGACTCTTCTATGGGCACTGAAGCTTTCTTT
CASSLHTDSSMGTEAFF
>many|TRBV6-1|NA|TRBJ2-6
TGTGCCAGCAAAACCCCACCATCTGGGGCCAACGTCCTGACTTTC
CASKTPPSGANVLTF
>few|TRBV2|NA|TRBJ1-2
TGTGCCGCGGACGGTCCCACGCGGGACTATGGCTACACCTTC
CAADGPTRDYGYTF
>NA|TRBV6-1|TRBD1|TRBJ2-1
TGTGCCAGCACCGTGGGGGGGACAGGGGCAAATGAGCAGTTCTTC
CASTVGGTGANEQFF
>NA|TRBV12-3/TRBV12-4|NA|TRBJ2-3
TGTGCCAGCAGTTTGTGGGGACCGGGAACAGATACGCAGTATTTT
CASSLWGPGTDTQYF
>NA|TRBV7-6|NA|TRBJ2-1
TGTGCCAGCAGCTTAGAGGCAGGGTTTTACAATAAGCAGTTCTTC
CASSLEAGFYNKQFF
>NA|TRBV6-1|NA|TRBJ2-3
TGTGCCAGCAGTTCCGCCCTGGGAGTGGGCACAGATACGCAGTATTTT
CASSSALGVGTDTQYF
>NA|TRBV9|NA|TRBJ2-1
TGTGCCAGCAGCGAGTCAGGGAGGCCCCACAATGAGCAGTTCTTC
CASSESGRPHNEQFF
>NA|TRBV11-3|NA|TRBJ1-1
TGTGCCAGCAGCCTCAGGGCGTGGACTGAAGCTTTCTTT
CASSLRAWTEAFF
>once|TRBV25-1|TRBD1|TRBJ1-4
TGTGCCAGCAGTGAAGGGACAGGGGCTGAAAAACTGTTTTTT
CASSEGTGAEKLFF
>NA|TRBV13|TRBD2|TRBJ2-7
TGTGCCAGCAGCCCCGGGACTAGCGGGGCCTACGAGCAGTACTTC
CASSPGTSGAYEQYF
>few|TRBV11-1|TRBD1|TRBJ2-1
TGTGCCAGCAGCTTAGGAGGGACAGGGTTCAATGAGCAGTTCTTC
CASSLGGTGFNEQFF
>once|TRBV11-2|TRBD1|TRBJ2-7
TGTGCCAGCAGCTCACGGACAGGGAACTACGAGCAGTACTTC
CASSSRTGNYEQYF
>few|TRBV9|TRBD1|TRBJ1-2
TGTGCCAGCAGCGGAACCGGGACAGGGCGAAGGGGCTACACCTTC
CASSGTGTGRRGYTF
>NA|TRBV7-6|NA|TRBJ2-3
TGTGCCAGCAGCTGGAGAGGGAGGCCCCGAGATACGCAGTATTTT
CASSWRGRPRDTQYF
>NA|TRBV2|NA|TRBJ1-2
TGTGCCAGCAGTGATACAACGGGAGGCTACACCTTC
CASSDTTGGYTF
>few|TRBV5-4|NA|TRBJ2-7
TGTGCCAGCAGCTTGGAGTCGGGTTACGAGCAGTACTTC
CASSLESGYEQYF